This TCR beta chain was sequenced during a study of T cell responses to AZD1222 COVID-19 vaccine. Notes on the study in general: At 160-218 and 743-854, vaccine-associated CD4 TCRs were dominant, and they spanned spike.

Germline CDR1 reads LGHNT; CDR2 reads FRNRAP. Losses at the gene ends were 5 bases for V and 10 bases for J; bases not matched to a gene: 6. The CDR3 has 13 residues. Produced via immunoSEQ multiplex PCR; TCRdb's table is partial and in-frame only. Counted here are around 60,000 clones, 80% to 90% occurring once; the ten biggest clones make up approximately 4.9%. Of note for this clone: Its target is not known.

The chain joins TRBV12-5 to TRBJ1-4; 8 nucleotides line up with TRBD1. The sample was peripheral blood, taken on day 0 of AZD1222 vaccination. This receptor was taken from an adult in good health. Here the CDR3 DNA reads TGTGCTAGTGGTACCTCAGGGGGCGGAAAACTGTTTTTT. Its translation is CASGTSGGGKLFF.